This T cell receptor beta chain comes out of a study of blood T cell repertoires in COVID-19. Background on the study: COVID-19 samples, acute and convalescent, were from the United States, Italy and Spain. In each case, the material was cDNA or gDNA derived from T cells, B-cell-depleted T cells, or PBMCs.

V dropped 3 bases and J dropped 0; count of bases not matched to a gene: 1. The CDR3 is made up of 15 amino acids. Looked up from germline, CDR1 is KGHSH and CDR2 is LQKENI. As handled by the study authors: By means of reference gene primer amplification, nucleated cell counts were estimated. Clones were read by immunoSEQ multiplex PCR, and TCRdb kept only the in-frame ones, dropping some. V and J calls and clone size are given by that table; D and trimming were obtained from the DNA. The table has nearly 250,000 clones, around nine tenths seen once. This TCR was recovered from a woman aged 60-75 years who had recovered from COVID-19. The chain has TRBV18 and TRBJ2-2; 7 nucleotides align to TRBD1. Sequencing used peripheral blood. CDR3 sequence: CASSPGTANTGELFF. The CDR3 bases are TGTGCCAGCTCACCCGGGACAGCGAACACCGGGGAGCTGTTTTTT.